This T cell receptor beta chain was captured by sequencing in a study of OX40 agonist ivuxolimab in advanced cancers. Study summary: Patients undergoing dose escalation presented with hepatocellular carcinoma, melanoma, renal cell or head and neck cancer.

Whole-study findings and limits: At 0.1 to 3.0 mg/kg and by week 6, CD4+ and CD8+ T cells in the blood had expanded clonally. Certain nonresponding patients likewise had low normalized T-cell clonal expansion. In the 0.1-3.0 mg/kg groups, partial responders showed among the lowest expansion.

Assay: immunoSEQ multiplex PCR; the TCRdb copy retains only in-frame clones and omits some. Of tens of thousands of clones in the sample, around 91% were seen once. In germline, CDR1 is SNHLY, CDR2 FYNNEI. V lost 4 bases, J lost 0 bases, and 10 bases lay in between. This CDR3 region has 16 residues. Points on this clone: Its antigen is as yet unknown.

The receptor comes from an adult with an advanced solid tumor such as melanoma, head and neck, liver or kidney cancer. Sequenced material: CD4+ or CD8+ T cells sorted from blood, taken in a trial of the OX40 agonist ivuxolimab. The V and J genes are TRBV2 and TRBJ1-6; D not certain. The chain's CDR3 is CASSGPSSSYNSPLHF. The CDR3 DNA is TGTGCCAGCAGTGGGCCTTCGAGCTCCTATAATTCACCCCTCCACTTT.